Described below is a single T cell receptor (beta chain) sequence and its context. This entry belongs to a study of T cell responses to AZD1222 COVID-19 vaccine. This CDR3 has 13 amino acids. Germline CDR1 is MDHEN and CDR2 is SYDVKM. V was shortened by 6 bases and J by 7 bases, with 15 bases between the two germline ends. Sequencing used immunoSEQ multiplex PCR; TCRdb keeps in-frame clones, though not all of them. The sample has 98,000 or so clones, 88% seen once. The gene calls are TRBV28 and TRBJ1-1, with a possible D match to TRBD1 (6 bases). Sequenced material: peripheral blood, taken 28 days after the second AZD1222 dose. The sequence derives from an adult who received the AZD1222 COVID-19 vaccine. CDR3 coding DNA: TGTGCCAGCAGCAACCCCGGGGGCCTTGAAGCTTTCTTT. It yields the protein CASSNPGGLEAFF.